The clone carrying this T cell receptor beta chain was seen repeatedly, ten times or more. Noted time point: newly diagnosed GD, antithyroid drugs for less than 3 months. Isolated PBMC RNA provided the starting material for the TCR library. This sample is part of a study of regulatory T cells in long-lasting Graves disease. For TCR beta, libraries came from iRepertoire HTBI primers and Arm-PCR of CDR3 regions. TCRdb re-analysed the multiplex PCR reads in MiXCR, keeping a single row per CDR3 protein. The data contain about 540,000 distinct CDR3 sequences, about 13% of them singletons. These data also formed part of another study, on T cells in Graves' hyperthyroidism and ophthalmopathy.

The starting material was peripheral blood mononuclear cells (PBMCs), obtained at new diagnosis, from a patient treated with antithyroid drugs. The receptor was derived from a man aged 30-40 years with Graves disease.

The DNA of the CDR3 is TGTGCCAGCAGCCCCAACGGAGGGCTTTACAATGAGCAGTTCTTC. Its translation: CASSPNGGLYNEQFF. The chain has TRBV11-2 and TRBJ2-1, with a tentative D call TRBD2 (6 bases). This CDR3 has 15 residues. V was cut by 5 bases and J by 4 bases, with 15 bases left in between. The germline V gene encodes CDR1 SGHAT and CDR2 FQNNGV.